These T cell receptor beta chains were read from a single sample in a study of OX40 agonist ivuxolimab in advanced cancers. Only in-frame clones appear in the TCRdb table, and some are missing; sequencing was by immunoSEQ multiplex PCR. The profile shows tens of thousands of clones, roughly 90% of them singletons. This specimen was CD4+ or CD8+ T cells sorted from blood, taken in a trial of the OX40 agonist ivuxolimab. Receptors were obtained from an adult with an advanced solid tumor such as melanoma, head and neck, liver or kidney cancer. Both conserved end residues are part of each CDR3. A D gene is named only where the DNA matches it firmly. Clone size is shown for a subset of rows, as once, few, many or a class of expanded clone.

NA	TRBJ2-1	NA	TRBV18	CASSLDAGAYNEQFF	TGTGCCAGCTCACTCGATGCAGGGGCCTACAATGAGCAGTTCTTC
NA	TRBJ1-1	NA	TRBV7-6	CASSLGPPPRAYAEAFF	TGTGCCAGCAGCTTAGGTCCCCCCCCTCGTGCCTACGCTGAAGCTTTCTTT
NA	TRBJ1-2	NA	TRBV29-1	CSVNRAVYGYTF	TGCAGCGTTAACAGGGCGGTCTATGGCTACACCTTC
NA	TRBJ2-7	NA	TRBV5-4	CASSYGQTSSYEQYF	TGTGCCAGCAGCTACGGACAAACTAGCTCCTACGAGCAGTACTTC
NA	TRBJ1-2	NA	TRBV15	CATSRGQFQVLNYGYTF	TGTGCCACCAGCAGAGGACAATTTCAGGTCCTAAACTATGGCTACACCTTC
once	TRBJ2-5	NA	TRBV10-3	CAISVLPLGEETQYF	TGTGCCATCAGTGTACTCCCATTGGGGGAAGAGACCCAGTACTTC
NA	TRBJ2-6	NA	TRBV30	CAWSVGGSGANVLTF	TGTGCCTGGAGTGTAGGAGGATCCGGGGCCAACGTCCTGACTTTC
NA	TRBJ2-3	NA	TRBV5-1	CASSLVYTDTQYF	TGCGCCAGCAGCTTGGTTTACACAGATACGCAGTATTTT
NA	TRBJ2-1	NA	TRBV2	CASRRGGSAYNEQFF	TGTGCCAGCAGACGAGGGGGTAGCGCCTACAATGAGCAGTTCTTC
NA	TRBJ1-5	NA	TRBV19	CASSRTVDQPQHF	TGTGCCAGTTCCCGGACAGTTGATCAGCCCCAGCATTTT
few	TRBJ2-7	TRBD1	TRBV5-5	CASSSSRQGYEQYF	TGTGCCAGCAGCTCCTCGAGACAGGGATACGAGCAGTACTTC
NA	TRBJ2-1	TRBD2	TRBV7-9	CASSLGLDSRNEQFF	TGTGCCAGCAGTCTGGGACTAGATTCACGGAATGAGCAGTTCTTC
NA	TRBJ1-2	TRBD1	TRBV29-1	CSVEAGGNGYTF	TGCAGCGTTGAGGCAGGGGGCAATGGCTACACCTTC
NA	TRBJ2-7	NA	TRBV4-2	CASSFRQVPSYEQYF	TGTGCCAGCAGCTTCCGGCAGGTTCCCTCCTACGAGCAGTACTTC
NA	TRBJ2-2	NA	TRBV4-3	CASSQRERTGELFF	TGCGCCAGCAGCCAGCGAGAACGCACCGGGGAGCTGTTTTTT
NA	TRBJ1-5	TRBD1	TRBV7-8	CASSSGQGVDQPQHF	TGTGCCAGCAGCTCTGGACAGGGGGTCGATCAGCCCCAGCATTTT
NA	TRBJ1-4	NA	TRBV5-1	CASSATSIGGEKLFF	TGCGCCAGCAGCGCTACCTCAATCGGGGGTGAAAAACTGTTTTTT
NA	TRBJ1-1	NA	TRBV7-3	CASSPGSNTEAFF	TGTGCCAGCAGCCCCGGTTCCAACACTGAAGCTTTCTTT
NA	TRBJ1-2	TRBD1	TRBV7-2	CASSTGGFGYGYTF	TGTGCCAGCTCGACAGGGGGTTTTGGCTATGGCTACACCTTC
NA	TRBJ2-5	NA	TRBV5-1	CASSLAGAKETQYF	TGCGCCAGCAGCTTGGCCGGAGCGAAAGAGACCCAGTACTTC
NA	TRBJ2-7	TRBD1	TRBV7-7	CASSPGTANEQYF	TGTGCTAGCAGCCCCGGGACAGCCAACGAGCAGTACTTC
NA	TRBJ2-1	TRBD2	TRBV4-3	CASSQSSGRVGEQFF	TGCGCCAGCAGCCAGTCTAGCGGGAGGGTCGGTGAGCAGTTCTTC
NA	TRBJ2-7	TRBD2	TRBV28	CASSFRAGGWYEQYF	TGTGCCAGCAGTTTTCGAGCGGGAGGTTGGTACGAGCAGTACTTC
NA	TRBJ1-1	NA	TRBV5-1	CASSWFGGDTEAFF	TGCGCCAGCAGCTGGTTTGGGGGCGACACTGAAGCTTTCTTT
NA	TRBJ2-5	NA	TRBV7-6	CASSPVRETQYF	TGTGCCAGCAGCCCAGTGCGGGAGACCCAGTACTTC
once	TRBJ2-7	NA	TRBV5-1	CASSSNDAFSYEQYF	TGCGCCAGCAGCTCTAACGACGCCTTCTCCTACGAGCAGTACTTC
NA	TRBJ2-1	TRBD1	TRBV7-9	CASSAGGEQFF	TGTGCCAGCAGTGCAGGGGGTGAGCAGTTCTTC
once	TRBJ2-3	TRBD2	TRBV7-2	CASSKGTSEITDTQYF	TGTGCCAGCAGTAAGGGGACTAGCGAGATCACAGATACGCAGTATTTT
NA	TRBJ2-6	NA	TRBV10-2	CASRSGGANVLTF	TGCGCCAGCAGGTCGGGTGGGGCCAACGTCCTGACTTTC
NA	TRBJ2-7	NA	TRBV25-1	CASSASDRRLKQYF	TGTGCCAGCAGTGCGTCGGACCGCCGCTTGAAGCAGTACTTC
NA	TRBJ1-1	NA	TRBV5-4	CASSEGGRLNTEAFF	TGTGCCAGCAGCGAGGGAGGACGGCTGAACACTGAAGCTTTCTTT
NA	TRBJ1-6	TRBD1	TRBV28	CASTLGQTNSPLHF	TGTGCCAGCACGCTGGGACAGACTAATTCACCCCTCCACTTT
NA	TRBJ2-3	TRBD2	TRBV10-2	CASRPGLASPDTQYF	TGCGCCAGCAGGCCGGGACTAGCGAGCCCAGATACGCAGTATTTT
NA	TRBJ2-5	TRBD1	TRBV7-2	CASSLGDRKETQYF	TGTGCCAGCAGCTTGGGGGACAGAAAAGAGACCCAGTACTTC
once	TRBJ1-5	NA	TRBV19	CASSIDQGTKHF	TGTGCCAGTAGTATAGATCAAGGGACAAAGCATTTT
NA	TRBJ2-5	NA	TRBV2	CASSYGELGAQYF	TGTGCCAGCAGTTATGGGGAGCTGGGGGCCCAGTACTTC
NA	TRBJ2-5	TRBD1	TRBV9	CASSTRTGLGETQYF	TGTGCCAGCAGCACCAGGACAGGCCTAGGAGAGACCCAGTACTTC
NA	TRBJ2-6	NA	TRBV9	CASSDDRSGANVLTF	TGTGCCAGCAGCGATGACAGGTCTGGGGCCAACGTCCTGACTTTC
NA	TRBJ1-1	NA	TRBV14	CASSPQEELNTEAFF	TGTGCCAGCAGCCCGCAGGAGGAGCTGAACACTGAAGCTTTCTTT
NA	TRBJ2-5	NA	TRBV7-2	CASSLSREETQYF	TGTGCCAGCAGCTTAAGTCGGGAAGAGACCCAGTACTTC
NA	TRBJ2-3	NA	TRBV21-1	CASSNVLDRDTDTQYF	TGTGCCAGCAGCAATGTGCTAGACAGAGACACAGATACGCAGTATTTT
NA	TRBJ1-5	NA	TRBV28	CASSFYLPQHF	TGTGCCAGCAGTTTTTACCTGCCCCAGCATTTT
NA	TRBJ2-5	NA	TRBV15	CATSRDQGIETQYF	TGTGCCACCAGCAGAGATCAGGGGATTGAGACCCAGTACTTC
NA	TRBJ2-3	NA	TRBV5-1	CASRGGAGSADTQYF	TGCGCCAGCAGGGGGGGGGCCGGTAGCGCAGATACGCAGTATTTT